The 10 T cell receptor beta chains below were found in one sample sequenced in a study of blood T cell repertoires in COVID-19 (dated by TCRdb to 2019 to 2021). To prepare the library, the immunoSEQ multiplex PCR assay was applied. Entries here come from immuneACCESS through TCRdb and include only in-frame sequences with V and J called. Some clones fail to appear in such tables; in the studies checked, an unresolved V gene covers under half of the shortfall, and the cause of the remainder is unknown. Present in this sample are 270,000 or so clones, roughly 90% of which were seen just once. Together, the top ten hold about 12% of the sample. What was sequenced was peripheral blood. These receptors were obtained from a woman younger than 45 with COVID-19, enrolled during active disease.

This rearrangement joins TRBV14 to TRBJ1-2, with TRBD1 matching over 8 bases. This CDR3 has 15 amino acids. Losses at the gene ends were 5 bases for V and 8 bases for J; bases not matched to a gene: 13. The germline CDR1 and CDR2 sequences are SGHDN and FVKESK. The DNA for the CDR3 is TGTGCCAGCAGCTCTAGGACAGGGACAATTCGGGGCTACACCTTC. The encoded protein is CASSSRTGTIRGYTF.

This clone showed up just a few times. The chain combines TRBV7-9 with TRBJ2-7, with D possibly being TRBD1 (5 bases). Germline values: CDR1 SEHNR, CDR2 FQNEAQ (reference sequence). The germline V and J ends were trimmed by 2 bases and 2 bases, with 10 bases remaining between them. This CDR3 spans 14 amino acids. This CDR3 reads CASSLTGPAYEQYF. For the CDR3, the DNA is TGTGCCAGCAGCTTAACAGGACCTGCCTACGAGCAGTACTTC.

The table lists this clone with a few counts. The rearrangement links TRBV30 to TRBJ2-7; TRBD2 matches at 9 bases. CDR3 length: 15 amino acids. V was pared by 6 bases and J by 4 bases, with 13 bases of the junction left unmatched. Germline CDR1 GTSNPN, CDR2 SVGIG (reference sequence). The CDR3 nucleotides are TGTGCCTGCCCTCGCGAGGCGGGGGGGCAATACGAGCAGTACTTC. Amino acid sequence: CACPREAGGQYEQYF.

The chain recombines TRBV7-2 with TRBJ2-7; no definite D call. Germline lookup yields CDR1 SGHTA and CDR2 FQGNSA. V lost 1 base, J lost 0 bases, and 7 bases lay in between. The CDR3 runs 14 residues. The CDR3 loop reads CASSLGSGSYEQYF. The CDR3 nucleotides are TGTGCCAGCAGCTTAGGGTCGGGCTCCTACGAGCAGTACTTC.

The V and J genes are TRBV5-4 and TRBJ2-5, with TRBD2 matching over 9 bases. CDR3 size: 15 residues. The germline V gene has CDR1 SGHNT and CDR2 YYREEE (reference sequence). With V trimmed by 5 bases and J by 4 bases, 9 bases remained unmatched. Here the CDR3 reads CASRGISGGGETQYF. The CDR3, as DNA: TGTGCCAGCAGGGGCATTAGCGGGGGCGGAGAGACCCAGTACTTC.

The CDR3 DNA reads TGTGCCAGTACAGATACAGGGGACTATGGCTACACCTTC. This translates into CASTDTGDYGYTF. The gene calls are TRBV19 and TRBJ1-2; 7 bases align to TRBD1. The CDR3 has 13 residues. Trimming took 7 bases from V and 3 from J; bases not matched to a gene: 5. Germline V gene lookup returns CDR1 LNHDA and CDR2 SQIVND (reference sequence).

J is TRBJ1-4 and V is TRBV27, with D unresolved. Trimming cost V 6 bases and J 3 bases, with 17 bases left between them. The CDR3 covers 16 residues. Germline V gene lookup returns CDR1 MNHEY and CDR2 SMNVEV (reference sequence). Here the CDR3 reads CASSRDIIGANEKLFF. The CDR3 bases are TGTGCCAGCAGCAGAGACATTATCGGGGCTAATGAAAAACTGTTTTTT.

This rearrangement joins TRBV6-5 to TRBJ1-2; 7 positions match TRBD1. The CDR3 sequence is 14 residues long. J was trimmed by 4 bases and V by 5 bases; bases with no gene match: 7. Germline V gives CDR1 MNHEY, CDR2 SVGAGI. The CDR3 sequence: CASSRTGAGYGYTF. In DNA, the CDR3 is TGTGCCAGCAGTCGAACAGGGGCAGGCTATGGCTACACCTTC.

The CDR3 DNA is TGTGCCAGCAGCCGTACCCGGACAGGGGGAAAAGAGACCCAGTACTTC. Protein: CASSRTRTGGKETQYF. V usage is TRBV7-8 and J usage is TRBJ2-5; 10 nucleotides align to TRBD1. CDR1 SGHVS and CDR2 FQNEAQ come from the germline V gene. V dropped 5 bases and J dropped 3; count of bases not matched to a gene: 9. The CDR3 extends over 16 amino acids.

This clone was recorded only once. Mismatch with germline at one junction end may stem from a read error. This rearrangement joins TRBV5-4 to TRBJ1-2; 7 bases are a match to TRBD1. Germline V gene lookup returns CDR1 SGHNT and CDR2 YYREEE (reference sequence). The CDR3 is made up of 14 amino acids. CDR3 nucleotides: TGTGCCAGCACCTTGGACAGGCAGGCGGTATTTTACACCTTC. Amino acids: CASTLDRQAVFYTF.